This entry describes one T cell receptor beta chain. Other nucleotide sequences in the sample specify the same CDR3. The CDR3 is 14 amino acids. Germline loops: CDR1 MDHEN, CDR2 SYDVKM. V was clipped by 5 bases and J by 4 bases, with 14 bases between them. This entry comes from a study of blood T cell repertoires in COVID-19. Study information: Nucleic acid was either cDNA or gDNA, and it came from T cells, B-cell-depleted T cells, or PBMCs.

TCRdb keeps only in-frame clones here, not all; method: immunoSEQ multiplex PCR. Of about 120,000 clones listed, approximately 81% are singletons. The sample taken for sequencing was peripheral blood. V is TRBV28 and J is TRBJ2-5; the D gene is possibly TRBD2 (6 bases). The clonotype comes from a man in his sixties with acute or convalescent COVID-19. The CDR3 loop is CASSPLAGAETQYF. The CDR3 DNA reads as TGTGCCAGCAGTCCACTAGCCGGGGCAGAGACCCAGTACTTC.